This entry lists 9 T cell receptor beta chains sequenced from one sample in a study of breast tumors, draining lymph nodes, adjacent tissues. The lymph nodes were axillary draining lymph nodes from breast cancer patients. TCRdb used MiXCR to reprocess the multiplex PCR reads, holding one entry per CDR3 protein. The sample consists of about 180,000 distinct CDR3 sequences, around a third of them appearing once. The specimen sequenced was axillary lymph node tissue. All receptors come from a female donor with breast cancer. Some clones in this sample may be carry-over from other donors' samples.

With respect to this clonotype: Just one base apart from a much larger clone, this may be a read error. The J gene is TRBJ2-1, the V gene TRBV14, with D perhaps assigned TRBD1 or TRBD2 (7 bases each). The CDR3 extends over 14 amino acids. V was cut by 5 bases and J by 9 bases, with 17 bases left in between. Germline lookup yields CDR1 SGHDN and CDR2 FVKESK. The CDR3 loop reads CASSFTRGGAEQFF. Here the CDR3 DNA reads TGTGCCAGCAGCTTTACCAGGGGGGGAGCTGAGCAGTTCTTC.

The rearrangement uses TRBV6-5 and TRBJ2-7, with D hard to call. The length of the CDR3 is 13 residues. With 5 bases removed from V and 0 bases from J, the gap between germline ends came to 8 bases. CDR1 is MNHEY, CDR2 SVGAGI, per germline. CDR3 DNA: TGTGCCAGCAGTCACGCGGTCTCCTACGAGCAGTACTTC. Protein sequence: CASSHAVSYEQYF.

To note about this clonotype: This clone may be a read error of a much larger clone one base away. The rearrangement uses TRBV20-1 and TRBJ2-7, with TRBD2 matching 9 bases. The CDR3 has 14 amino acids. Germline lookup yields CDR1 DFQATT and CDR2 SNEGSKA (reference sequence). J lost 6 bases, V lost 3 bases, and 9 bases had no gene match. CDR3 region: CSASSSGVHSEQYF. The CDR3 region has the DNA TGCAGTGCTAGTTCTAGCGGGGTCCACTCCGAGCAGTACTTC.

On this clonotype itself: The limits of the CDR3 on the DNA are not certain, so only TCRdb's listed CDR3 is given. The V and J genes are TRBV2 and TRBJ2-5; TRBD2 was called by the table and not checked on the DNA. Germline V CDR1 and CDR2: SNHLY, FYNNEI. The CDR3 sequence runs 19 residues, both termini included. The CDR3 loop reads CASSEHGGGELFFGETQYF.

This clonotype was seen repeatedly, ten times or more. The chain has TRBV9 and TRBJ1-6; D is unclear. The germline V and J ends were trimmed by 4 bases and 2 bases, with 16 bases remaining between them. This CDR3 is 17 amino acids long. CDR1 and CDR2 from the germline V gene are SGDLS and YYNGEE. The CDR3 sequence: CASSPTGEAAYNSPLHF. The CDR3 nucleotides read TGTGCCAGCAGCCCAACCGGAGAGGCCGCCTATAATTCACCCCTCCACTTT.

This chain joins TRBV27 and TRBJ2-2; possible D gene TRBD1, 5 bases. The CDR3 is 15 amino acids. V lost 1 base, J lost 4 bases, and 10 bases lay in between. Germline-derived CDR1 and CDR2 are MNHEY and SMNVEV (reference sequence). The CDR3 region has the DNA TGTGCCAGCAGTTTATTCAGGGTGGGCACCGGGGAGCTGTTTTTT. It specifies CASSLFRVGTGELFF.

On this clonotype: Possible read error: a much larger clone is one base away. V gene TRBV4-2 combines with J gene TRBJ2-7; 7 positions match TRBD1. This CDR3 is built from 13 residues. The ends lost 8 bases at V and 3 bases at J; junction bases unmatched: 7. Germline CDR1 reads LGHNA; CDR2 reads YNFKEQ. The DNA for the CDR3 is TGTGCCAGCGGCCGACAGGGTGGCTACGAGCAGTACTTC. Translated, it gives CASGRQGGYEQYF.

The chain recombines TRBV5-1 with TRBJ1-2; no definite D call. The V gene's germline CDR1 is SGHRS and CDR2 YFSETQ. Trimming removed 0 bases from V and 3 bases from J, with 3 bases in between. The CDR3 extends over 12 amino acids. The chain's CDR3 is CASSLGDYGYTF. Here the CDR3 DNA reads TGCGCCAGCAGCTTGGGGGACTATGGCTACACCTTC.

The count of this clonotype is one. One end of the junction fails to match germline, which may point to a read error. The CDR3: CSASGRTHEQYF. The CDR3 DNA reads as TGCAGCGCTAGCGGGAGAACCCACGAGCAGTACTTC. This sequence joins TRBV20-1 and TRBJ2-7; 10 nucleotides line up with TRBD2. The CDR3 is 12 amino acids. Germline lookup yields CDR1 DFQATT and CDR2 SNEGSKA (reference sequence).